This T cell receptor (beta chain) is drawn from a study of T-cell reconstitution after alpha-beta-depleted transplantation in children. Findings and limits, study-wide: Several hundred expanded graft clones reportedly gave rise to the alpha-beta T cells present about two months after transplant. One year post-transplant, T-cell counts and diversity were largely derived from T cells produced anew.

This clonotype was detected many times. Its antigen is as yet unknown. The V gene's germline CDR1 is SGHTA and CDR2 FQGNSA. CDR3 length: 17 residues. Trimming removed 2 bases at V and 1 base at J, with 17 bases between. Unique molecular identifiers featured in how the TCRbeta library was prepared. TCRdb called the PCR reads again in MiXCR, with one record for every CDR3 protein. The sample carries a few hundred thousand distinct CDR3 sequences, roughly 7% recorded once. The clonotype originates from a boy between 2 and 10 years old with acute lymphoblastic leukemia, due to receive a stem cell transplant. The chain couples TRBV7-2 to TRBJ2-5, with D possibly matching TRBD1 (7 bases). The material sequenced was PBMCs, taken before TCRalphabeta/CD19-depleted stem cell transplant. CDR3 in DNA: TGTGCCAGCAGCTTAACGGCAGGGGGGCCGACCCAAGAGACCCAGTACTTC. Encoded protein: CASSLTAGGPTQETQYF.